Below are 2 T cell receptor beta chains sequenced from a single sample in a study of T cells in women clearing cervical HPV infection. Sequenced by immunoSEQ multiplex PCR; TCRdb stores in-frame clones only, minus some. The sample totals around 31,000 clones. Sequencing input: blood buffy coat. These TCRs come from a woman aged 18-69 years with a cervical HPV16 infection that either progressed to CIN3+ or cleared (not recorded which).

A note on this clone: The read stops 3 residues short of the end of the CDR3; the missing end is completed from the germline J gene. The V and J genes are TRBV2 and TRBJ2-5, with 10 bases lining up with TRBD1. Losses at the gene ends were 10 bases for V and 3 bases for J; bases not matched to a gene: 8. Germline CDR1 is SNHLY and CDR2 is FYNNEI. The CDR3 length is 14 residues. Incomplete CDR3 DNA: TGTGCCACAGATTTGACAGGGGGCGAAGAGACC. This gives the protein CATDLTGGEET. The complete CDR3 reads CATDLTGGEETQYF.

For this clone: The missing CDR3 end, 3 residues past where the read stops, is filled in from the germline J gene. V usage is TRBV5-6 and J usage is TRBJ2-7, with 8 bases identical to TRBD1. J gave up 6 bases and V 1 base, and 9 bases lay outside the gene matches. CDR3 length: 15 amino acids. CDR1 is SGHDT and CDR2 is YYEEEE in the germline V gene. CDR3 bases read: TGTGCCAGCAGCTTGTCAGGGGGCGCATCGTCCGAG. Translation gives CASSLSGGASSE. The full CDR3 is CASSLSGGASSEQYF. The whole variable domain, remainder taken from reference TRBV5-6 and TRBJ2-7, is DAGVTQSPTHLIKTRGQQVTLRCSPKSGHDTVSWYQQALGQGPQFIFQYYEEEERQRGNFPDRFSGHQFPNYSSELNVNALLLGDSALYLCASSLSGGASSEQYFGPGTRLTVT.